Following are 7 T cell receptor beta chains from one sample sequenced in a study of T cell clonotyping in hematopoietic cell transplantation. Only in-frame clones appear in the TCRdb table, and some are missing; sequencing was by immunoSEQ multiplex PCR. The sample comprises 46,000 or so clones, 65% to 90% of which are singletons, and 5.9% rests with the top ten. As for time point: recipient sample about 28 days before transplant, after cytoreduction. This sample comprised peripheral blood mononuclear cells, obtained before stem cell transplant. The receptors shown here come from a man aged 60 to 69 with biphenotypic leukemia. Some clones in this sample may be carry-over from other donors' samples.

As DNA, the CDR3 is TGTGCCAGCAGCCCCGGGACAGGGCACTCCGGGGAGCTGTTTTTT. Translating gives CASSPGTGHSGELFF. The chain carries TRBV7-2 and TRBJ2-2; 9 nucleotides align to TRBD1. Per the germline V gene, CDR1 is SGHTA and CDR2 is FQGNSA. V shed 5 bases, J shed 6 bases, and the junction held 7 bases outside the gene matches. This CDR3 has 15 residues.

The chain combines TRBV6-1 with TRBJ2-3; TRBD1 matches 8 bases. This CDR3 has 13 residues. Germline V gives CDR1 MNHNS, CDR2 SASEGT. With 0 bases clipped from V and 11 bases from J, the junction kept 4 bases outside the gene matches. The CDR3 nucleotides read TGTGCCAGCAGTGAAGCCGCCGGGACAGGGCAGTATTTT. It encodes CASSEAAGTGQYF.

The chain combines TRBV7-9 with TRBJ1-1; a possible D gene is TRBD1 (6 bases). With 5 bases removed from V and 2 bases from J, the gap between germline ends came to 9 bases. CDR3 size: 13 residues. CDR1 is SEHNR, CDR2 FQNEAQ, per germline (reference sequence). CDR3 sequence (DNA): TGTGCCAGCAGCGGGGACATAAACACTGAAGCTTTCTTT. This encodes CASSGDINTEAFF.

This chain links TRBV10-3 with TRBJ2-7; perhaps TRBD1 as D (5 bases). Germline CDR1 and CDR2: ENHRY and SYGVKD. CDR3 size: 13 residues. V lost 6 bases and J lost 5, with 14 bases in between. The CDR3 region is CAISPSQGHEQYF. In nucleotides, the CDR3 is TGTGCCATCAGCCCTTCGCAGGGCCACGAGCAGTACTTC.

V is TRBV5-4 and J is TRBJ2-1, with a possible D match to TRBD1 (6 bases). Trimming cost V 0 bases and J 0 bases, with 16 bases left between them. The CDR3 is 18 amino acids. Germline V gene lookup returns CDR1 SGHNT and CDR2 YYREEE (reference sequence). The CDR3 loop reads CASSLGRTAYSSYNEQFF. The CDR3 DNA reads as TGTGCCAGCAGCTTGGGCCGGACAGCCTATAGCTCCTACAATGAGCAGTTCTTC.

The CDR3 here is CAISESRQGNQPQHF. The DNA for the CDR3 is TGTGCCATCAGTGAGTCGAGACAGGGCAATCAGCCCCAGCATTTT. The genes are TRBV10-3 and TRBJ1-5, with D perhaps TRBD1 (6 bases). V was trimmed by 0 bases and J by 2 bases, leaving 8 bases between them. The germline V gene has CDR1 ENHRY and CDR2 SYGVKD. The CDR3 length is 15 residues.

The V and J genes are TRBV5-1 and TRBJ2-2, with 9 bases fitting TRBD2. This CDR3 region has 16 residues. Germline loops: CDR1 SGHRS, CDR2 YFSETQ. The junction had 7 bases not matched to a gene; V was cut back by 4 bases and J by 3 bases. CDR3 nucleotides: TGCGCCAGCAGCATGAGCGGGAGGTCGGACACCGGGGAGCTGTTTTTT. Translated: CASSMSGRSDTGELFF.